The 9 T cell receptor beta chains presented below share a single source sample, sequenced in a study of CD8+CD57+ T cells in acquired aplastic anemia. Genomic DNA, the template, was used for profiling of the TCR beta VDJ and CDR3. TCRdb called the reads again in MiXCR, with one record for every CDR3 protein. Of about 40,000 distinct CDR3 sequences in the sample, roughly 63% are singletons; the top ten hold 50% to 65%. Before being chosen for sequencing, patients had shown CD8+CD57+ cell expansion by flow cytometry. Specimen: sorted CD4+, CD8+, or CD8+CD57+ T cells (not recorded which) from PBMCs. These receptor sequences come from a human donor with aplastic anemia.

This clonotype has a handful of counts. This chain links TRBV25-1 with TRBJ1-2; D remains ambiguous. V lost 5 bases and J 7 bases, leaving 14 bases between the germline ends. The CDR3 runs 13 residues. CDR1 is MGHDK, CDR2 SYGVNS, per germline. In DNA form, the CDR3 reads TGTGCCAGCAGTTTAGAGTCCTCGACTGGCTACACCTTC. This codes for CASSLESSTGYTF.

V is TRBV7-3 and J is TRBJ2-7; D is perhaps TRBD1 or TRBD2 (5 bases each). The CDR3 is made up of 13 amino acids. Germline V lookup: CDR1 SGHTA, CDR2 FQGTGA. With 2 bases removed from V and 7 bases from J, the gap between germline ends came to 12 bases. Here the CDR3 DNA reads TGTGCCAGCAGCTTAGGGGGACGGGTTGAGCAGTACTTC. Translated: CASSLGGRVEQYF.

The chain links TRBV6-1 to TRBJ1-2; D gene ambiguous. CDR1 is MNHNS, CDR2 SASEGT, per germline. Trimming removed 7 bases from V and 2 bases from J, with 17 bases in between. The CDR3 contains 15 residues. The CDR3 here is CASTKRGGLNYGYTF. The DNA of the CDR3 is TGTGCCAGCACTAAACGGGGTGGTTTAAACTATGGCTACACCTTC.

The chain employs TRBV2 and TRBJ1-6; maybe TRBD1 (5 bases). Germline V CDR1 and CDR2: SNHLY, FYNNEI. With 4 bases removed from V and 9 bases from J, the gap between germline ends came to 7 bases. The CDR3 is 12 amino acids. CDR3 sequence: CASSGGSSPLHF. The CDR3 DNA reads as TGTGCCAGCAGTGGGGGGAGTTCACCCCTCCACTTT.

The rearrangement joins TRBV11-2 to TRBJ2-3, with D possibly being TRBD1 or TRBD2 (6 bases each). The CDR3 contains 15 residues. Trimming removed 1 base at V and 3 bases at J, with 11 bases between. CDR1 SGHAT and CDR2 FQNNGV come from the germline V gene. CDR3 bases: TGTGCCAGCAGCTTAGTGGGGGGCCCGACAGATACGCAGTATTTT. Translated, it gives CASSLVGGPTDTQYF.

This chain connects TRBV20-1 to TRBJ1-2, with unresolved D. V shed 5 bases and J shed 3 bases, with 19 bases lying between them. Germline V gives CDR1 DFQATT, CDR2 SNEGSKA (reference sequence). The CDR3 loop spans 15 amino acids. The CDR3 sequence: CSASPDREIDYGYTF. The CDR3 DNA follows: TGCAGTGCTTCCCCCGACCGGGAGATCGACTATGGCTACACCTTC.

This chain connects TRBV29-1 to TRBJ2-7; the D is unclear. V was trimmed by 6 bases and J by 4 bases, leaving 10 bases between them. This CDR3 is 11 amino acids long. The germline CDR1 and CDR2 sequences are SQVTM and ANQGSEA. CDR3 in amino acids: CSVRWGYEQYF. DNA for the CDR3: TGCAGCGTGAGGTGGGGTTACGAGCAGTACTTC.

V usage is TRBV15 and J usage is TRBJ2-1; TRBD1 is a possible D gene (6 bases). Germline V gene lookup returns CDR1 LNHNV and CDR2 YYDKDF (reference sequence). The CDR3 contains 14 residues. V was clipped by 5 bases and J by 0 bases, with 8 bases between them. The DNA of the CDR3 is TGTGCCACCAGCGGGGGCAGCTCCTACAATGAGCAGTTCTTC. This encodes CATSGGSSYNEQFF.

This chain connects TRBV2 to TRBJ1-3, with D unclear. The CDR3 has 13 amino acids. Deletions cut 6 bases from V and 0 bases from J, with 6 bases between. Germline V gene lookup returns CDR1 SNHLY and CDR2 FYNNEI. The CDR3 sequence: CASSTPSGNTIYF. In DNA form, the CDR3 reads TGTGCCAGCAGCACACCCTCTGGAAACACCATATATTTT. The full variable domain, in which reference TRBV2 and TRBJ1-3 provide the parts outside the CDR3, is EPEVTQTPSHQVTQMGQEVILRCVPISNHLYFYWYRQILGQKVEFLVSFYNNEISEKSEIFDDQFSVERPDGSNFTLKIRSTKLEDSAMYFCASSTPSGNTIYFGEGSWLTVV.